Each of the 30 T cell receptor beta chains below was sequenced from the same sample in a study of T cell changes during pregnancy in multiple sclerosis. Some clones are missing from TCRdb's copy, which holds only in-frame ones; the method was immunoSEQ multiplex PCR. This table has 25,000 to 40,000 clones, approximately 86% appearing once. This specimen was CD8+ T cells from peripheral blood mononuclear cells, taken before pregnancy. Receptor source: a female donor with multiple sclerosis, enrolled in a pregnancy study.

This chain links TRBV19 with TRBJ2-7; TRBD2 matches 11 bases. Germline values: CDR1 LNHDA, CDR2 SQIVND (reference sequence). V gave up 5 bases and J gave up 7 bases; unmatched junction bases: 4. The CDR3 spans 13 residues. The CDR3 nucleotides read TGTGCCAGTAGTGTGCTAGCGGGAGGTGAGCAGTACTTC. Translation gives CASSVLAGGEQYF.

As concerns this clone: Sequence at one end of the junction differs from germline and may be a read error. The chain carries TRBV7-7 and TRBJ2-3, with D possibly TRBD2 on 6 matching bases. From germline, CDR1 is SSHAT and CDR2 FNYEAQ (reference sequence). The CDR3 totals 16 residues. Here the CDR3 DNA reads TGTGCTAGCAGCTTATACACTACGGGAGGCACAGATACGCAGTATTTT. It is translated as CASSLYTTGGTDTQYF. Full variable domain (rest looked up from reference TRBV7-7 and TRBJ2-3): GAGVSQSPRYKVTKRGQDVTLRCDPISSHATLYWYQQALGQGPEFLTYFNYEAQPDKSGLPSDRFSAERPEGSISTLTIQRTEQRDSAMYRCASSLYTTGGTDTQYFGPGTRLTVL.

The chain combines TRBV27 with TRBJ1-6; TRBD1 agrees at 8 bases. CDR1 and CDR2 from the germline V gene are MNHEY and SMNVEV (reference sequence). CDR3 size: 15 residues. Losses at the gene ends were 4 bases for V and 7 bases for J; bases not matched to a gene: 6. CDR3 in amino acids: CASSWQTGVNSPLHF. Here the CDR3 DNA reads TGTGCCAGCAGTTGGCAGACAGGGGTAAATTCACCCCTCCACTTT.

The chain recombines TRBV9 with TRBJ1-2; D gene unclear. Germline assignment: CDR1 SGDLS and CDR2 YYNGEE. V shed 3 bases and J shed 8 bases, with 11 bases lying between them. The CDR3 totals 12 residues. The CDR3 protein is CASSASSVGYTF. The DNA for the CDR3 is TGTGCCAGCAGCGCGTCCTCGGTGGGCTACACCTTC. Looking up the rest from reference TRBV9 and TRBJ1-2 gives the full variable domain: DSGVTQTPKHLITATGQRVTLRCSPRSGDLSVYWYQQSLDQGLQFLIQYYNGEERAKGNILERFSAQQFPDLHSELNLSSLELGDSALYFCASSASSVGYTFGSGTRLTVV.

This sequence joins TRBV7-2 and TRBJ2-1; 7 positions match TRBD1. With 5 bases clipped from V and 3 bases from J, the junction kept 7 bases outside the gene matches. CDR1 is SGHTA and CDR2 is FQGNSA in the germline V gene. CDR3 length: 15 amino acids. CDR3 nucleotide sequence: TGTGCCAGCAGCCCCTCCCCAGGGGGCTACAATGAGCAGTTCTTC. As protein: CASSPSPGGYNEQFF.

This clone has ten or more counts. The CDR3 loop is CASSLAGTYEQYF. The CDR3 DNA reads as TGTGCCAGCAGTCTAGCGGGAACCTACGAGCAGTACTTC. This chain uses TRBV6-5 with TRBJ2-7, with 9 bases aligning to TRBD2. The CDR3 loop spans 13 amino acids. The germline gives CDR1 MNHEY, CDR2 SVGAGI. J gave up 2 bases and V 5 bases, and 1 base lay outside the gene matches.

J is TRBJ1-1 and V is TRBV21-1; TRBD1 is taken as the D call from the table, unchecked against the DNA. TRBV21-1 is deemed a pseudogene. This CDR3 is built from 11 residues. The chain's CDR3 is CASATGPGAFF. CDR3 sequence (DNA): TGTGCCAGCGCCACCGGGCCAGGGGCTTTCTTT.

The V gene is TRBV18, the J gene TRBJ1-1; 8 bases line up with TRBD1. Germline V gene data show CDR1 as KGHSH and CDR2 as LQKENI. CDR3 length equals 13 residues. V lost 6 bases to trimming and J lost 3 bases; unmatched junction nucleotides: 3. The CDR3 bases are TGTGCCAGCTCGGACAGGGCGGACACTGAAGCTTTCTTT. It codes for CASSDRADTEAFF. The full variable domain, in which reference TRBV18 and TRBJ1-1 provide the parts outside the CDR3, is NAGVMQNPRHLVRRRGQEARLRCSPMKGHSHVYWYRQLPEEGLKFMVYLQKENIIDESGMPKERFSAEFPKEGPSILRIQQVVRGDSAAYFCASSDRADTEAFFGQGTRLTVV.

To note about this clone: Given a much more abundant clone one base away, this may be a read error. The rearrangement joins TRBV4-3 to TRBJ2-3, with 7 bases lining up with TRBD1. The CDR3 runs to 17 residues. Germline values: CDR1 LGHNA, CDR2 YSLEER. CDR3 sequence (DNA): TGCGTCAGCAGCCAGGACCCGACAGGGAGTGGAGCAGATACGCAGTATTTT. Protein: CVSSQDPTGSGADTQYF.

This CDR3 reads CASSRTIYEQYF. Here the CDR3 DNA reads TGTGCCAGCAGTCGGACAATCTACGAGCAGTACTTC. V and J are TRBV28 and TRBJ2-7, with D possibly TRBD1 on 5 matching bases. CDR1 and CDR2 from the germline V gene are MDHEN and SYDVKM. V was trimmed by 5 bases and J by 3 bases, leaving 8 bases between them. The length of the CDR3 is 12 residues. Drawing the rest from reference TRBV28 and TRBJ2-7, the complete variable domain is DVKVTQSSRYLVKRTGEKVFLECVQDMDHENMFWYRQDPGLGLRLIYFSYDVKMKEKGDIPEGYSVSREKKERFSLILESASTNQTSMYLCASSRTIYEQYFGPGTRLTVT.

V gene TRBV30 combines with J gene TRBJ2-7, with D possibly TRBD1 on 6 matching bases. The length of the CDR3 is 16 residues. Per the germline V gene, CDR1 is GTSNPN and CDR2 is SVGIG (reference sequence). Trimming took off 0 bases at V and 4 bases at J, with 19 bases between the two ends. For the CDR3, the DNA is TGTGCCTGGAGTGTAGACTTTTGGGGGACAACGTACGAGCAGTACTTC. Amino acid sequence: CAWSVDFWGTTYEQYF.

J is TRBJ1-1 and V is TRBV19, with 9 bases lining up with TRBD1. CDR3 size: 14 residues. Germline V gives CDR1 LNHDA, CDR2 SQIVND (reference sequence). Germline trimming cut 5 bases from V and 7 bases from J; bases unmatched to any gene: 8. The CDR3: CASSHRGRLNEAFF. The CDR3 DNA follows: TGTGCCAGTAGTCACAGGGGGCGACTCAATGAAGCTTTCTTT.

On this clone: Relative to the germline gene, one junction end is altered; a read error may explain this. The J gene is TRBJ2-5, the V gene TRBV6-4, with 7 bases fitting TRBD2. CDR3 length equals 13 residues. Germline V gives CDR1 MRHNA, CDR2 SNTAGT. DNA for the CDR3: TGTGCCAGCAGTTACTCGGGGGGAGAGACCCAGTACTTC. Translation: CASSYSGGETQYF.

This rearrangement joins TRBV29-1 to TRBJ2-1; 10 bases are a match to TRBD1. Trimming cost V 7 bases and J 6 bases; bases outside gene matches: 6. CDR3 length equals 13 residues. Germline assignment: CDR1 SQVTM and CDR2 ANQGSEA. The CDR3 bases are TGCAGCGGAGGGACAGGGGAAGGCAATGAGCAGTTCTTC. Protein sequence: CSGGTGEGNEQFF.

This clone was seen a few times. V is TRBV5-1 and J is TRBJ2-1; D is unresolved. In germline, CDR1 is SGHRS, CDR2 YFSETQ. The CDR3 totals 10 residues. The germline V and J ends were trimmed by 10 bases and 14 bases, with 16 bases remaining between them. The CDR3 sequence: CARHKNREFF. In nucleotides, the CDR3 is TGCGCCCGCCATAAAAACCGGGAGTTCTTC.

The V gene is TRBV19, the J gene TRBJ1-4, with 7 nucleotides matching TRBD1. The CDR3 spans 14 residues. CDR1 is LNHDA and CDR2 is SQIVND in the germline V gene (reference sequence). J gave up 7 bases and V 4 bases, and 6 bases lay outside the gene matches. This CDR3 reads CASSTNRGSEKLFF. The CDR3 DNA reads TGTGCCAGTAGTACGAACAGGGGCAGTGAAAAACTGTTTTTT.

V gene TRBV11-2 combines with J gene TRBJ2-5; no clear D. V shed 5 bases and J shed 2 bases, with 12 bases lying between them. Per the germline V gene, CDR1 is SGHAT and CDR2 is FQNNGV. The CDR3 has 14 amino acids. CDR3 residues: CASSTILRQETQYF. CDR3 sequence (DNA): TGTGCCAGCAGCACGATCCTCAGGCAAGAGACCCAGTACTTC. Combining the CDR3 with reference TRBV11-2 and TRBJ2-5 gives the whole variable domain EAGVAQSPRYKIIEKRQSVAFWCNPISGHATLYWYQQILGQGPKLLIQFQNNGVVDDSQLPKDRFSAERLKGVDSTLKIQPAKLEDSAVYLCASSTILRQETQYFGPGTRLLVL.

This CDR3 reads CASSIDYDTEAFF. The CDR3 DNA sequence: TGTGCCAGCAGTATAGATTATGACACTGAAGCTTTCTTT. V is TRBV27 and J is TRBJ1-1, with D hard to call. The germline V and J ends were trimmed by 5 bases and 3 bases, with 10 bases remaining between them. Germline V lookup: CDR1 MNHEY, CDR2 SMNVEV (reference sequence). The CDR3 contains 13 residues.

The gene calls are TRBV10-3 and TRBJ2-7, with TRBD1 identical over 10 bases. Germline CDR1 is ENHRY and CDR2 is SYGVKD. J lost 2 bases, V lost 4 bases, and 5 bases had no gene match. This CDR3 is 15 amino acids long. CDR3 in amino acids: CAISGTGGRAYEQYF. Here the CDR3 DNA reads TGTGCCATCAGTGGGACAGGGGGTCGCGCCTACGAGCAGTACTTC.

The V gene is TRBV27, the J gene TRBJ2-2; D is possibly TRBD2 (7 bases). The V end was cut by 5 bases, the J end by 7 bases, with 14 bases between. This CDR3 is built from 14 residues. Germline CDR1 is MNHEY and CDR2 is SMNVEV (reference sequence). CDR3 protein: CASSLTGGHGELFF. In DNA form, the CDR3 reads TGTGCCAGCAGTCTAACGGGGGGACACGGGGAGCTGTTTTTT.

The chain employs TRBV28 and TRBJ1-5; D remains unclear. This CDR3 is 15 amino acids long. CDR1 and CDR2 from the germline V gene are MDHEN and SYDVKM. Trimming took 2 bases from V and 0 from J, leaving 8 bases between them. In DNA, the CDR3 is TGTGCCAGCAGTTTAGGCGGGAATAGCAATCAGCCCCAGCATTTT. This codes for CASSLGGNSNQPQHF.

This clone has only one observation. This rearrangement joins TRBV14 to TRBJ2-5, with TRBD2 matching 11 bases. Germline values: CDR1 SGHDN, CDR2 FVKESK. There are 17 residues in the CDR3. V was clipped by 4 bases and J by 2 bases; unmatched bases: 9. CDR3 protein: CASSRSDWTSGQETQYF. Here the CDR3 DNA reads TGTGCCAGCAGCCGATCCGATTGGACTAGCGGGCAAGAGACCCAGTACTTC.

The chain is built from TRBV9 and TRBJ1-2; no clear D gene. Between the trimmed V and J ends, which lost 1 base and 4 bases, there was a span of 8 bases. This CDR3 has 13 amino acids. The germline CDR1 and CDR2 sequences are SGDLS and YYNGEE. CDR3 nucleotide sequence: TGTGCCAGCAGCGTAACCGACACCTATGGCTACACCTTC. Protein sequence: CASSVTDTYGYTF.

V usage is TRBV28 and J usage is TRBJ2-7, with TRBD1 matching 9 bases. The germline V gene encodes CDR1 MDHEN and CDR2 SYDVKM. Unmatched junction bases numbered 9, after V lost 8 bases and J lost 4 bases. The CDR3 sequence is 14 residues long. The CDR3 DNA is TGTGCCAGCGCCTTTTCCGGGACAGGGTACGAGCAGTACTTC. Its protein product is CASAFSGTGYEQYF.

The genes are TRBV4-1 and TRBJ1-1, with D tentatively TRBD1 (5 bases). CDR3 size: 14 residues. Trimming shortened V by 4 bases and J by 6 bases, and 15 bases separated the two germline ends. CDR1 and CDR2 from the germline V gene are MGHRA and YSYEKL. DNA of the CDR3: TGCGCCAGCAGCCCTAGGGGCGCTGGGTCTGAAGCTTTCTTT. It yields the protein CASSPRGAGSEAFF.

The chain recombines TRBV7-9 with TRBJ1-2, with D possibly being TRBD1 (5 bases). The CDR3 is made up of 13 amino acids. Germline CDR1 and CDR2: SEHNR and FQNEAQ (reference sequence). V lost 4 bases and J 8 bases, leaving 14 bases between the germline ends. CDR3 bases: TGTGCCAGCAGCTCGGGGGTCGAGGAGGGCTACACCTTC. Encoded protein: CASSSGVEEGYTF.

V and J are TRBV5-5 and TRBJ1-6, with TRBD1 matching 8 bases. The V and J ends lost 0 bases and 1 base, in that order; junction bases with no gene match: 6. Germline V gives CDR1 SGHKS, CDR2 YYEKEE (reference sequence). The CDR3 totals 18 residues. The CDR3 loop reads CASSLGSTGGSYNSPLHF. CDR3 coding DNA: TGTGCCAGCAGCTTGGGGTCTACAGGGGGTTCCTATAATTCACCCCTCCACTTT.

V is TRBV4-1 and J is TRBJ1-1; maybe TRBD1 (5 bases). Trimming cost V 0 bases and J 1 base, with 12 bases left between them. This CDR3 contains 16 residues. Germline CDR1 is MGHRA and CDR2 is YSYEKL. The CDR3 nucleotides read TGCGCCAGCAGCCAAGAGAAGGTAGACAGGAACACTGAAGCTTTCTTT. Its protein is CASSQEKVDRNTEAFF.

The sample holds one count of this clone. The chain employs TRBV5-6 and TRBJ1-5; TRBD1 might be the D (6 bases). The CDR3 length is 15 residues. Deletions cut 2 bases from V and 5 bases from J, with 14 bases between. The germline gives CDR1 SGHDT, CDR2 YYEEEE. CDR3 loop: CASSFAGTSYQPQHF. The CDR3 nucleotides read TGTGCCAGCAGCTTTGCCGGGACATCCTATCAGCCCCAGCATTTT.

V usage is TRBV11-3 and J usage is TRBJ1-1; D gene ambiguous. Trimming took off 4 bases at V and 2 bases at J, with 8 bases between the two ends. The CDR3 length is 13 residues. CDR1 and CDR2 (germline): SGHNT, YENEEA. CDR3 bases: TGTGCCAGCAGCTCGACGGGTAACACTGAAGCTTTCTTT. Its translation is CASSSTGNTEAFF.